A single T cell receptor beta chain is shown here with its context. What it binds is not known. This sample is part of a study of early T cells in non-severe SARS-CoV-2 infection. Study background: The chains were unpaired, and the sequenced material was bulk RNA from unsorted whole blood. Study results and limitations: Matching against VDJdb likely underestimated virus-specific expansions, favoring anti-spike CD8.

Trimming shortened V by 3 bases and J by 0 bases, and 9 bases separated the two germline ends. This CDR3 has 15 residues. Germline CDR1 SGHAT, CDR2 FQNNGV. The library protocol tagged individual cDNA molecules with unique molecular identifiers. One entry per CDR3 protein, called by TCRdb with MiXCR from the 5' RACE reads. The sample contains 35,000 to 50,000 distinct CDR3 sequences, over 6% of which appear only once. This sequence joins TRBV11-2 and TRBJ2-1, with unresolved D. Sequencing used whole blood. The receptor's source is an adult who was a healthcare worker with PCR-confirmed SARS-CoV-2 infection or an uninfected control (not recorded which). In nucleotides, the CDR3 is TGTGCCAGCAGCTTTTCACGGAGCTCCTACAATGAGCAGTTCTTC. Translated: CASSFSRSSYNEQFF.